The sequence of this T cell receptor beta chain was determined in a study of blood T cell repertoires in COVID-19. The method was immunoSEQ multiplex PCR; TCRdb's version includes in-frame clones alone and lacks a portion of them. The sample records under 450,000 clones, roughly 87% being singletons. Germline V gene data show CDR1 as SNHLY and CDR2 as FYNNEI. After removal of 6 bases from V and 0 bases from J, the junction contained 3 bases not matched to a gene. The CDR3 spans 15 residues. Two negative PCRs, clearance, or symptom resolution were required of recovered Cohort 3 donors. The chain has TRBV2 and TRBJ2-1; 9 nucleotides agree with TRBD1. Sequencing input: PBMCs or T cells enriched from blood (not recorded which). This sequence was found in a woman aged 30 to 39 who had recovered from COVID-19. This CDR3 is CASRGQGNSYNEQFF. The CDR3 DNA sequence: TGTGCCAGCAGAGGACAGGGGAACTCCTACAATGAGCAGTTCTTC.